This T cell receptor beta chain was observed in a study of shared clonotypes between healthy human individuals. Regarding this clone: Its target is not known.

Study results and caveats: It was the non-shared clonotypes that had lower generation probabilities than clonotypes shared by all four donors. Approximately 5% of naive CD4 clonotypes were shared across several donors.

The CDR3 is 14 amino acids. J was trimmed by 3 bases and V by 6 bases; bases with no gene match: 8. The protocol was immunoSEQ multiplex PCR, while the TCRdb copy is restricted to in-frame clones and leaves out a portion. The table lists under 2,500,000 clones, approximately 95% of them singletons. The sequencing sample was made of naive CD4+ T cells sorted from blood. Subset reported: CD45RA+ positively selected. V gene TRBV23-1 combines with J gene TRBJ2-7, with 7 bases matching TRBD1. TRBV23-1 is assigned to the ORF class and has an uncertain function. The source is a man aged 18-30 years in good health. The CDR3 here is CASSNSGQSYEQYF. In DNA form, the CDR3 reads TGCGCCAGCAGCAACTCGGGACAGAGCTACGAGCAGTACTTC.